This TCR beta chain emerged from a study of vaccination effects on CD4 cells after COVID-19. General study findings and limits: Only a few convalescent patients and no early post-infection timepoints featured in the study. Marked clonal contraction was seen in infection- and vaccine-induced clones late after vaccination.

The CDR3 sequence is 14 residues long. CDR1 and CDR2 from the germline V gene are LNHDA and SQIVND (reference sequence). The V end lost 2 bases, the J end lost 11 bases, and 16 bases lay between the germline ends. Assay used: immunoSEQ multiplex PCR; TCRdb lists only in-frame clones, some missing. The sample has around 67,000 clones, about 80% seen once. Before sequencing took place, the ViraFEST assay used viral peptide pools to expand antigen-specific CD4+ T cells. Following a 10-day culture, CD4+ T cells were purified. Participants received two doses of either the BNT162b2 or mRNA-1273 vaccine. Supplemented with about 10 IU/ml IL-2 and about 10 ug/ml peptides, approximately 2 million PBMC per well were kept in culture. Replacing half the medium with IL-2 medium was done on days 3 and 7. A note on this clone: Its antigen is unknown.

The rearrangement uses TRBV19 and TRBJ1-5; the D gene is possibly TRBD1 (5 bases). The source was CD4+ T cells from PBMCs cultured with HCoV-229E spike peptides, collected after COVID-19 vaccination. This TCR was sampled from a human donor who received a COVID-19 vaccine. The DNA for the CDR3 is TGTGCCAGTAGTATATCGACAGCTCCTGTAGCCCAGCATTTT. It translates to CASSISTAPVAQHF.